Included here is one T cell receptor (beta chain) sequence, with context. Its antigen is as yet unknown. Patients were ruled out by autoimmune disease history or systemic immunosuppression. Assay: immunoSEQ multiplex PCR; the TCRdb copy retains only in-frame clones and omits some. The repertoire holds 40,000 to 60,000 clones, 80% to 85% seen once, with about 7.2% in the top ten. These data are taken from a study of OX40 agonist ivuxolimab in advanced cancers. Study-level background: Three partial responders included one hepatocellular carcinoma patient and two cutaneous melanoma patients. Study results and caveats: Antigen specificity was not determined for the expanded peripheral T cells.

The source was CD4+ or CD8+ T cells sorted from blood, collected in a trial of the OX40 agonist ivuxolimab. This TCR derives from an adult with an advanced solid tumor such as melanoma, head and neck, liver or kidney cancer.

CDR3 amino acids: CASSFPRILEYF. The CDR3 coding sequence is TGTGCCAGCAGCTTTCCACGGATTCTGGAGTATTTT. V usage is TRBV13 and J usage is TRBJ2-3; no definite D call. The germline V gene has CDR1 PRHDT and CDR2 FYEKMQ (reference sequence). The germline V and J ends were trimmed by 3 bases and 13 bases, with 14 bases remaining between them. The CDR3 sequence is 12 residues long.